Sequencing of this TCR beta chain was carried out in a study of T cell changes during pregnancy in multiple sclerosis. Repertoires were generated with immunoSEQ multiplex PCR, while TCRdb's copy carries only in-frame clones and drops some. The sample lists approximately 40,000 clones, almost 95% occurring once. CDR3 length: 14 amino acids. Germline lookup yields CDR1 MNHNY and CDR2 SVGAGI (reference sequence). V was clipped by 0 bases and J by 5 bases, with 8 bases between them. The input for sequencing was CD4+ T cells from peripheral blood mononuclear cells, taken before pregnancy. This receptor was taken from a female donor with multiple sclerosis, enrolled in a pregnancy study. The genes are TRBV6-6 and TRBJ2-1; D is possibly TRBD2 (6 bases). As DNA, the CDR3 is TGTGCCAGCAGTTACTCTAGCGGAAACAATGAGCAGTTCTTC. Translating gives CASSYSSGNNEQFF.